The present T cell receptor (beta chain) was sequenced within a study of blood T cell repertoires in COVID-19. The CDR3 is 13 residues long. The V end lost 5 bases, the J end lost 5 bases, and 10 bases lay between the germline ends. Germline values: CDR1 LGHDT, CDR2 YNNKEL (reference sequence). Two negative PCRs, clearance, or symptom resolution had been documented for recovered Cohort 3 donors. Source study methods: Amplification with reference gene primers provided the estimates of nucleated cell counts. Using immunoSEQ multiplex PCR, the repertoire was profiled, and TCRdb retains in-frame clones only, with some absent. The V and J calls and clone size come from that table; D and trimming were worked out from the DNA. The table lists more than 150,000 clones, 84% of them singletons, with roughly 8% in the top ten.

The chain uses TRBV3-1 (or the pseudogene TRBV3-2) and TRBJ1-5; perhaps TRBD1 as D (6 bases). This sequence originates from a woman between 45 and 65 years old who had recovered from COVID-19. Sequenced input: PBMCs or T cells enriched from blood (not recorded which). CDR3 in amino acids: CASSGDTYQPQHF. DNA for the CDR3: TGTGCCAGCAGCGGGGACACTTATCAGCCCCAGCATTTT.